The clone carrying this T cell receptor beta chain was detected many times. The antigen remains undetermined. The entry originates in a study of T-cell reconstitution after alpha-beta-depleted transplantation in children. The CDR3 runs to 14 residues. From germline, CDR1 is DFQATT and CDR2 SNEGSKA (reference sequence). The V segment lost 3 bases and the J segment 7 bases; nucleotides outside the gene matches: 8. Library preparation (for TCRbeta) was performed with unique molecular identifiers. TCRdb reprocessed the PCR reads via MiXCR and lists one record per CDR3 protein. The table lists some 300,000 distinct CDR3 sequences, 6.5% to 9% of them singletons. Study observations and caveats: The main origin of T-cell counts and diversity one year after transplant was newly produced T cells. Two months or so post-transplant, alpha-beta T cells reportedly derived from several hundred expanded graft clones. Surviving recipient T cells and thymic progenitors produced the high day-60 TCRbeta diversity seen in some patients.

The TCR originated in a female patient aged 2-9 years who had a stem cell transplant for Fanconi anemia, so the T cells may come from the graft donor. The V gene is TRBV20-1, the J gene TRBJ2-1; 8 nucleotides align to TRBD2. Sequencing was performed on peripheral blood, taken 360 days after TCRalphabeta/CD19-depleted stem cell transplant. DNA of the CDR3: TGCAGTGCTAGTCACGGGACTAGGGGGAATGAGCAGTTCTTC. Its protein is CSASHGTRGNEQFF.